This TCR beta chain came from a study of blood T cell repertoires in COVID-19. Original data processing: Researchers report that nucleated cell counts were estimated from reference gene primer amplification. This table comes from immunoSEQ multiplex PCR, and its TCRdb copy is limited to in-frame clones, with some not included. V and J calls and clone size follow that table, whereas D and trimming were derived from the DNA. Of about 150,000 clones listed, approximately 86% are singletons. Germline V gene sequence: CDR1 MNHEY, CDR2 SMNVEV (reference sequence). The germline V and J ends were trimmed by 6 bases and 0 bases, with 14 bases remaining between them. This CDR3 has 15 residues.

The clonotype comes from a man aged 55 to 70 with COVID-19, enrolled during active disease. The chain couples TRBV27 to TRBJ1-1; D might be TRBD1 (5 bases). The sequenced material came from peripheral blood. As DNA, the CDR3 is TGTGCCAGCAGAAAGCAGGGAAGCATGAACACTGAAGCTTTCTTT. Translating it yields CASRKQGSMNTEAFF.